This TCR beta chain appears in the sequencing data of a study of cytomegalovirus exposure and HLA in healthy donors. The CDR3 totals 14 residues. V was trimmed by 3 bases and J by 5 bases, leaving 13 bases between them. Germline values: CDR1 LNHNV, CDR2 YYDKDF (reference sequence). Every donor was a healthy person donating bone marrow. PCR primers comprised 60 Vbeta and 13 Jbeta primers. This table comes from immunoSEQ multiplex PCR, and its TCRdb copy is limited to in-frame clones, with some not included. This sample has about 170,000 clones, with over 75% found just once. The sample comprised PBMCs. This chain uses TRBV15 with TRBJ2-5, with D tentatively TRBD1 (6 bases). The source is a male donor in good health and CMV-seronegative. CDR3 sequence: CATSRVRGRETQYF. Written as DNA, the CDR3 is TGTGCCACCAGCAGGGTCAGGGGAAGGGAGACCCAGTACTTC.